This T cell receptor (beta chain) was sequenced in a study of cytomegalovirus exposure and HLA in healthy donors. PCR employed 60 Vbeta and 13 Jbeta primers. TCRdb's table, derived via immunoSEQ multiplex PCR, lists solely in-frame clones and lacks some. Of roughly 180,000 clones in the sample, roughly 83% were seen once. This CDR3 spans 13 amino acids. Germline V gives CDR1 WSHSY, CDR2 SAAADI. Trimming left V 10 bases short and J 0 bases short, with 7 bases between. The rearrangement joins TRBV10-2 to TRBJ2-6; D is uncertain. The material sequenced was PBMCs. The clonotype originates from a young man in good health and CMV-seronegative. CDR3 protein: CATRSSGANVLTF. DNA for the CDR3: TGCGCCACCAGGAGCTCTGGGGCCAACGTCCTGACTTTC.